This T cell receptor (beta chain) originates from a study of T cells in localized non-small cell lung cancer (dated by TCRdb to the early 2020s). Describing the broader study: The study examined T cell repertoires in 236 patients with early-stage NSCLC and compared tumors with uninvolved tumor-adjacent lungs. The cohort consisted of a few hundred treatment-naive NSCLC patients whose localized lung tumors had been resected. Of the NSCLC patients, around 140 were male and about 97 were female, and the mean age was about 69 years.

The paper's findings and limits, for the study overall: A median of approximately 62 of the top 100 tumor clones turned up in the paired uninvolved adjacent lung, and some 27 of those clones also ranked among the top 100 of that same adjacent lung. Because of the exploratory design, TCR variables were selected using unadjusted p-values without false-discovery rate correction. Uninvolved tumor-adjacent lung showed the highest T cell clonality, higher than tumor, which suggests more focused antigenic responses in the uninvolved tumor-adjacent lung. Longer overall survival was associated with higher blood T cell density, whereas shorter survival was associated with higher adjacent-lung clonality. Because multi-region tumor sequencing was not performed, intratumor heterogeneity could not be ruled out.

V is cut back by 0 bases and J by 5 bases, with 5 bases in the junction unmatched. The germline V gene gives CDR1 as SGHAT and CDR2 as FQNNGV. There are 15 amino acids in the CDR3, from cysteine to phenylalanine inclusive. Here the CDR3 DNA is all that survives: 45 bases in frame from base 1. At diagnosis, peripheral blood, uninvolved tumor-adjacent lung and tumor were collected and stored as a combination of fresh-frozen and FFPE material. Blood samples were analyzed as peripheral blood mononuclear cells for TCR repertoire profiling. The immunoSEQ Assay was used to sequence TCR beta CDR3 regions from DNA. In the authors' own workflow: T cell density was computed as TCR beta template counts normalized to usable DNA estimated by amplifying housekeeping genes. Richness was estimated with the preseqR package, extrapolating to 400,000 templates for PBMC samples and 120,000 templates for tissue samples. Clonality was defined by subtracting Pielou's evenness from one. Tissue-enriched TCRs were identified by differential abundance testing using productive amino-acid clonotypes, minimum total count 5 and alpha 0.1. Repertoire overlap between compartments was quantified with the Jaccard Index and Morisita Overlap Index. GLIPH clustered TCR beta CDR3s with public tetramer-defined viral CDR3s; viral motifs required at least three viral sequences plus V-gene enrichment. Sourced from immuneACCESS, this table was stored by TCRdb with only in-frame sequences that have V and J called. A share of the clones is absent; for the studies checked, an unresolved V gene accounts for under half, and the remainder has no known explanation. V and J calls and clone size come straight from that table; D and trimming were deduced from the DNA. This sample has roughly 71,000 clones in its table, and roughly 90% of those were observed once. The top ten clonotypes cover about a fifth of the sample.

The table lists this clone with a count of one. The target of this receptor is not known. No base-level quality is on record; no much larger clone is a single base apart. The TCR sequence derives from a male donor at least 60 years old with stage III squamous cell lung carcinoma. The chain couples TRBV11-2 to TRBJ2-5, with 8 bases matching TRBD1. The material was peripheral blood, obtained before any cancer treatment. The CDR3 corresponds to CASSLDRGQKETQYF. The nucleotides read TGTGCCAGCAGCTTAGACAGGGGGCAGAAGGAGACCCAGTACTTC.